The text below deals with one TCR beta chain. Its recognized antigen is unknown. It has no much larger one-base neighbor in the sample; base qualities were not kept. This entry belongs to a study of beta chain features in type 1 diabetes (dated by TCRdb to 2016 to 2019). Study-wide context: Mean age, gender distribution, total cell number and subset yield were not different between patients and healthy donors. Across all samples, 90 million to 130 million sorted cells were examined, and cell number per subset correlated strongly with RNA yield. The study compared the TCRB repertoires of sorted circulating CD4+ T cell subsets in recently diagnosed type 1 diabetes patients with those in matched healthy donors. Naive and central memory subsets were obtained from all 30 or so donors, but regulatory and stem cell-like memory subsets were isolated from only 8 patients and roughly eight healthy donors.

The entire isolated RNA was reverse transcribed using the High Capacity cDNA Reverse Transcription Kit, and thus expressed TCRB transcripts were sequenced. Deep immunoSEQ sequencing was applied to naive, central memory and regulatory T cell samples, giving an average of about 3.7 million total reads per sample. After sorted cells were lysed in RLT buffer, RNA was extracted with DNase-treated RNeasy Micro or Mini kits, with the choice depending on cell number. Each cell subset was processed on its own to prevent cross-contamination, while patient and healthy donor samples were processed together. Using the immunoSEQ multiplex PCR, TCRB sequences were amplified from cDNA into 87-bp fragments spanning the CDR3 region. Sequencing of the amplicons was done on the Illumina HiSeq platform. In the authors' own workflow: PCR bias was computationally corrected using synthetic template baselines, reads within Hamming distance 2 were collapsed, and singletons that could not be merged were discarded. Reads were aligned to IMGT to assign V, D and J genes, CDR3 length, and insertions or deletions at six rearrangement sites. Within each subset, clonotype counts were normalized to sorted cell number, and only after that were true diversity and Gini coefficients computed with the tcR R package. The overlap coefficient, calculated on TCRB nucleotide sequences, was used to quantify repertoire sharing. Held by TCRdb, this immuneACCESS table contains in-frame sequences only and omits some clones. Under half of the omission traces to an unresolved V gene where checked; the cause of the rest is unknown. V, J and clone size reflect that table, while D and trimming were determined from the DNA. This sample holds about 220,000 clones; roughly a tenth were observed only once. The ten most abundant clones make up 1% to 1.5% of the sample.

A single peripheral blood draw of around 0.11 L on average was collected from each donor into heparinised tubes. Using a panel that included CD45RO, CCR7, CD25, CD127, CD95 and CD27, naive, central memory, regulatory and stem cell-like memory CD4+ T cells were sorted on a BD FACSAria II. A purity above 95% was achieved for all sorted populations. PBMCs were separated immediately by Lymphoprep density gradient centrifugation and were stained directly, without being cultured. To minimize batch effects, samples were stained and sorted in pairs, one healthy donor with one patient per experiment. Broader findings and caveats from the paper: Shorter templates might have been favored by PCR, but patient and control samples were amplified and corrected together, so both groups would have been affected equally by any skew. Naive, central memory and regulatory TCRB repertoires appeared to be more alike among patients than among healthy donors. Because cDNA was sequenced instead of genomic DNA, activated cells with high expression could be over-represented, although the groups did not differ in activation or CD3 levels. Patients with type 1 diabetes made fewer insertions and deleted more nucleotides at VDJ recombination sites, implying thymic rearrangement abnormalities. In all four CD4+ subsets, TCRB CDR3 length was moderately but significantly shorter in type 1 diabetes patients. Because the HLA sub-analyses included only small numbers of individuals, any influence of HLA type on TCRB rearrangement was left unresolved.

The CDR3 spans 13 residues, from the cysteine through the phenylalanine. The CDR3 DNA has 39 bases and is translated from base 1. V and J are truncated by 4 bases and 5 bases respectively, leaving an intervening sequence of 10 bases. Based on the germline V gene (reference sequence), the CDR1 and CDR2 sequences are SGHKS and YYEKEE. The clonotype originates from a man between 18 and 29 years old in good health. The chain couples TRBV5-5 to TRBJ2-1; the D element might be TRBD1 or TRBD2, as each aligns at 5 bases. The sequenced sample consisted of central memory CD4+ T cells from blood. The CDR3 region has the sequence CASSPGTNNEQFF. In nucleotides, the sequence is TGTGCCAGCAGCCCCGGGACCAACAATGAGCAGTTCTTC.